This TCR beta chain was found in a study of patients and donors after allogeneic stem cell transplantation. TCRdb processed the RT-PCR reads anew with MiXCR; each CDR3 protein has one entry. In the table there are about 160,000 distinct CDR3 sequences, about 24% of which are singletons. V dropped 4 bases and J dropped 2 bases, with 11 bases sitting between them. The CDR3 sequence is 14 residues long. Germline-derived CDR1 and CDR2 are SGHRS and YFSETQ. Sequencing used blood, either unsorted or a sorted T cell fraction (not recorded which). The chain couples TRBV5-1 to TRBJ2-3, with a weak D call TRBD2 (6 bases). The TCR comes from a human donor who was either an allogeneic HSCT recipient or a stem cell or donor lymphocyte infusion donor (not recorded which). It is not recorded whose cells these are; they may come from a transplant donor. The CDR3 here is CASSKGLATDTQYF. CDR3 bases: TGCGCCAGCAGCAAGGGACTCGCCACAGATACGCAGTATTTT. Together with reference TRBV5-1 and TRBJ2-3, the CDR3 gives the full variable domain: KAGVTQTPRYLIKTRGQQVTLSCSPISGHRSVSWYQQTPGQGLQFLFEYFSETQRNKGNFPGRFSGRQFSNSRSEMNVSTLELGDSALYLCASSKGLATDTQYFGPGTRLTVL.